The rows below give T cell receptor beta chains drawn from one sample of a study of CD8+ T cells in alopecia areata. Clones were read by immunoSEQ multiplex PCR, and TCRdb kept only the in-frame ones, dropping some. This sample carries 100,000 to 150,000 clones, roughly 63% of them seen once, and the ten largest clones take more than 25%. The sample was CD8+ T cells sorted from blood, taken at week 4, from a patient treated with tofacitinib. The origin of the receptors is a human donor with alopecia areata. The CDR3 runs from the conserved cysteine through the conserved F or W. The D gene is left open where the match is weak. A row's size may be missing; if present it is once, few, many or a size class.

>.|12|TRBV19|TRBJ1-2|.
TGTGCCAGTAGTGCACCAGGGGACGGCTACACCTTC
CASSAPGDGYTF
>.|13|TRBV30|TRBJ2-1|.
TGTGCCTGGAGTAGGGGGGGCTACAATGAGCAGTTCTTC
CAWSRGGYNEQFF
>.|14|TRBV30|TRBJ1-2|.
TGTGCCTGGAGTGTTGACAGTGGGGACTATGGCTACACCTTC
CAWSVDSGDYGYTF
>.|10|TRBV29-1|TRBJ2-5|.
TGCAGCGTTGCTGGGGAGACCCAGTACTTC
CSVAGETQYF
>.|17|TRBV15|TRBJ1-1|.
TGTGCCACCAGCAGAACCCATTGGGGAGGGATGAACACTGAAGCTTTCTTT
CATSRTHWGGMNTEAFF
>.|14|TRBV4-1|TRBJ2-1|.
TGCGCCAGCAGCCCCTATCTTACCAACAATGAGCAGTTCTTC
CASSPYLTNNEQFF
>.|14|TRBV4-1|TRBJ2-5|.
TGCGCCAGCAGCCAAGAGGGGGGGCTGGTGACCCAGTACTTC
CASSQEGGLVTQYF
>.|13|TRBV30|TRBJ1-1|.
TGTGCCGGGGAAGTGGCAGGGGTTCCTGAAGCTTTCTTT
CAGEVAGVPEAFF
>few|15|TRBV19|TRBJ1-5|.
TGTGCCAGTAGTATCTCCCGAAATGCCAATCAGCCCCAGCATTTT
CASSISRNANQPQHF
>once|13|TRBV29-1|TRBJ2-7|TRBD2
TGCAGCGTTTTGAGCGGGGATACCTACGAGCAGTACTTC
CSVLSGDTYEQYF
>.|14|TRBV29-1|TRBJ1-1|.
TGCAGCGTGGCAGGGACGGAAATGAACACTGAAGCTTTCTTT
CSVAGTEMNTEAFF
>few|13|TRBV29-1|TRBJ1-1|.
TGCAGCGTTTTAGGGGTTATGAACACTGAAGCTTTCTTT
CSVLGVMNTEAFF
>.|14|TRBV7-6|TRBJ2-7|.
TGTGCCAGCAGCCACGTGGCCAGCTCCTACGAGCAGTACTTC
CASSHVASSYEQYF
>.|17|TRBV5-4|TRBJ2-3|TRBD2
TGTGCCAGCAGCGGGAGTGGCGGGGGGATATCCACAGATACGCAGTATTTT
CASSGSGGGISTDTQYF
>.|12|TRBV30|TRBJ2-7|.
TGTGCCTGGAGGGGATCTTCCTACGAGCAGTACTTC
CAWRGSSYEQYF
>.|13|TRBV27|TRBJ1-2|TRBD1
TGTGCCAGCAGTTTATCAGGGGGCTACGGCTACACCTTC
CASSLSGGYGYTF
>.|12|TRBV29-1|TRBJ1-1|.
TGCAGCAATGTGGGACTGAACACTGAAGCTTTCTTT
CSNVGLNTEAFF
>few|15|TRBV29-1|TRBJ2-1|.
TGCAGCGTCACCTCGACAGAGATTACCTACAATGAGCAGTTCTTC
CSVTSTEITYNEQFF
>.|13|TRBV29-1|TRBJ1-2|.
TGCAGCGTTGAAGGTGGAAAGGACTATGGCTACACCTTC
CSVEGGKDYGYTF
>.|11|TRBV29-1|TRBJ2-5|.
TGCAGCGTGCCCGAAGGCCCTACCCAGTACTTC
CSVPEGPTQYF
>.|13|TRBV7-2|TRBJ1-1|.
TGTGCCAGCAGCCGTTTACTAGACACTGAAGCTTTCTTT
CASSRLLDTEAFF
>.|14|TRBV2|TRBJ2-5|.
TGTGCCAGCAGCGATCAGAATAACCCCAGGACCCAGTACTTC
CASSDQNNPRTQYF
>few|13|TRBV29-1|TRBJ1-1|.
TGCAGCGTTGAATTTTGGACGTCCACTGAAGCTTTCTTT
CSVEFWTSTEAFF
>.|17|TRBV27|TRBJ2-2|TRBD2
TGTGCCAGCAGTTTATCGAGACCAGCGGGGGTTTCCGGGGAGCTGTTTTTT
CASSLSRPAGVSGELFF
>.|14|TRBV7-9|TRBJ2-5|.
TGTGCCAGCAGCTTAGTGACTGTACAAGAGACCCAGTACTTC
CASSLVTVQETQYF
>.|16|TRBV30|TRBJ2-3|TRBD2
TGTGCTCACCTCCCACTAGCGGGGGGATTGACGGATACGCAGTATTTT
CAHLPLAGGLTDTQYF
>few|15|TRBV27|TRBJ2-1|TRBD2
TGTGCCAGCAGTTTAAGCGGGCTAGCGGGGGATGAGCAGTTCTTC
CASSLSGLAGDEQFF
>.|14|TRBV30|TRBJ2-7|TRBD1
TGTGCCTGGAGTGGGGGGACAGGGCCCCTCGGGCAGTACTTC
CAWSGGTGPLGQYF
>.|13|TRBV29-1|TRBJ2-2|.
TGCAGCGTTGCAGGAGAAGGACCCGGGGAGCTGTTTTTT
CSVAGEGPGELFF
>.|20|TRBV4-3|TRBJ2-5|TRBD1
TGCGCCAGCAGCCAAGATCGCTCTCTCATCGACAGGGACCCCCAAGAGACCCAGTACTTC
CASSQDRSLIDRDPQETQYF
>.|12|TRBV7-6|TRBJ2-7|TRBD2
TGTGCCAGCAGCTCGTCCGGGGGGGAGCAGTACTTC
CASSSSGGEQYF
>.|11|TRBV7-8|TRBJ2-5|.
TGTGCCAGCAGCTCCAGAGAGACCCAGTACTTC
CASSSRETQYF
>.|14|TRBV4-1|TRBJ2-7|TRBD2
TGCGCCAGCAGCCAGAGCGGGACCTCCTACGAGCAGTACTTC
CASSQSGTSYEQYF
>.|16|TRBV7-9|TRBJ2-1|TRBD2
TGTGCCAGCAGCCCCCAAGGAGCGGGGGGGCCGTGGGAGCAGTTCTTC
CASSPQGAGGPWEQFF
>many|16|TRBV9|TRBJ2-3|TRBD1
TGTGCCAGCAGCGTAGAGGGGGCTCAAGGCACAGATACGCAGTATTTT
CASSVEGAQGTDTQYF
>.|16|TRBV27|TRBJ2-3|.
TGTGCCAGCAGTTTAGGGCAGCCAATTCGCACAGATACGCAGTATTTT
CASSLGQPIRTDTQYF
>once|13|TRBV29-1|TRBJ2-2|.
TGCAGCGTTGAACAGGGTAGCACCGGGGAGCTGTTTTTT
CSVEQGSTGELFF
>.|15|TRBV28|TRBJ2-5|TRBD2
TGTGCCAGCAGTTCGACTAGCGGGGGTGGAGAGACCCAGTACTTC
CASSSTSGGGETQYF
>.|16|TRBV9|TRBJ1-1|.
TGTGCCAGCAGCCCGGGTGTGGGGGTTATGGACACTGAAGCTTTCTTT
CASSPGVGVMDTEAFF